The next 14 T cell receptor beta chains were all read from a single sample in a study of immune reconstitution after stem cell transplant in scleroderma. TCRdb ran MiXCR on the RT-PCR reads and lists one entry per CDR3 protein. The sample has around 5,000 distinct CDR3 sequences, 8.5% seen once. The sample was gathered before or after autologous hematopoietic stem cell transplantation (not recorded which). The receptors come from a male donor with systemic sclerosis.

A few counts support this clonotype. The CDR3 DNA sequence: TGCTCCCAGCAGCCATGTAGCGGGAGGGCCAAGAATGAGCAGTTCTTC. Protein: CSQQPCSGRAKNEQFF. This chain links TRBV5-1 with TRBJ2-1; 11 bases map to TRBD2. Germline CDR1 SGHRS, CDR2 YFSETQ. The CDR3 sequence is 16 residues long. Based on the CDR3 plus reference TRBV5-1 and TRBJ2-1, the full variable domain is KAGVTQTPRYLIKTRGQQVTLSCSPISGHRSVSWYQQTPGQGLQFLFEYFSETQRNKGNFPGRFSGRQFSNSRSEMNVSTLELGDSALYLCSQQPCSGRAKNEQFFGPGTRLTVL.

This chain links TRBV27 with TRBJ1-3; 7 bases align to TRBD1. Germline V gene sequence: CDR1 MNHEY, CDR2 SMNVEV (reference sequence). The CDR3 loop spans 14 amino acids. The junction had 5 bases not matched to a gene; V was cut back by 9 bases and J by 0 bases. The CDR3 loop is CASKGAISGNTIYF. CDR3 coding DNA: TGTGCCAGTAAGGGGGCGATCTCTGGAAACACCATATATTTT.

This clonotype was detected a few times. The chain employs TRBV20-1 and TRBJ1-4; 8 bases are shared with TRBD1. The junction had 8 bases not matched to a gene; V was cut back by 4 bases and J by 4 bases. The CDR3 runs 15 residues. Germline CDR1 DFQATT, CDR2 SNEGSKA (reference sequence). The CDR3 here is CSATHSGGGNEKLFF. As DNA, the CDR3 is TGCAGTGCTACCCACTCAGGGGGCGGTAATGAAAAACTGTTTTTT.

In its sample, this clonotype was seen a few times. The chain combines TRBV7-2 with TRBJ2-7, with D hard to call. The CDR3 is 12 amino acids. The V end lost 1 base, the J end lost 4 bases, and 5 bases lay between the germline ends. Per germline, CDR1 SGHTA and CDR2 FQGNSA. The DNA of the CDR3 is TGTGCCAGCAGCTTAGTGGGGTACGAGCAGTACTTC. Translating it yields CASSLVGYEQYF.

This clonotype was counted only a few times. The CDR3 reads CASSQEAGSYEQYF. CDR3 nucleotide sequence: TGCGCCAGCAGCCAAGAGGCGGGGTCCTACGAGCAGTACTTC. The V and J genes are TRBV5-1 and TRBJ2-7, with TRBD2 as a possible D gene (6 bases). The germline V gene encodes CDR1 SGHRS and CDR2 YFSETQ. The CDR3 extends over 14 amino acids. V lost 4 bases to trimming and J lost 1 base, with 12 bases between them.

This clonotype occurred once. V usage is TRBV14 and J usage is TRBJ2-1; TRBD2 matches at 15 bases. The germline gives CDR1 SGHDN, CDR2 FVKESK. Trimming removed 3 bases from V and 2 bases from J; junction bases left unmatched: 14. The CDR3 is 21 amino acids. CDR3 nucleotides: TGTGCCAGCAGCCATCGTCCCGGGACTAGCGGGAGGAGAGGGGCCTACAATGAGCAGTTCTTC. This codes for CASSHRPGTSGRRGAYNEQFF.

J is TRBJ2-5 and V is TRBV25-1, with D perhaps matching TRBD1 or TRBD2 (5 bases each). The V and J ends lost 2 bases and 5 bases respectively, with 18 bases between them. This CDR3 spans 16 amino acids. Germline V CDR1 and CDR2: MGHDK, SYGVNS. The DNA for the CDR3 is TGTGCCAGCAGTGAAAGGGGCGGGCCTCTGAGGGAGACCCAGTACTTC. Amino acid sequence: CASSERGGPLRETQYF. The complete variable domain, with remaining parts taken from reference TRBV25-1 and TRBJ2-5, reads EADIYQTPRYLVIGTGKKITLECSQTMGHDKMYWYQQDPGMELHLIHYSYGVNSTEKGDLSSESTVSRIRTEHFPLTLESARPSHTSQYLCASSERGGPLRETQYFGPGTRLLVL.

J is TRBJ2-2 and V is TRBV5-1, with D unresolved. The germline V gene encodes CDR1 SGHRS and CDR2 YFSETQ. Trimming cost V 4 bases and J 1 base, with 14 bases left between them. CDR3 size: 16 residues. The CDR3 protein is CASSGGSSLNTGELFF. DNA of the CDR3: TGCGCCAGCAGCGGCGGCTCTTCCTTGAACACCGGGGAGCTGTTTTTT.

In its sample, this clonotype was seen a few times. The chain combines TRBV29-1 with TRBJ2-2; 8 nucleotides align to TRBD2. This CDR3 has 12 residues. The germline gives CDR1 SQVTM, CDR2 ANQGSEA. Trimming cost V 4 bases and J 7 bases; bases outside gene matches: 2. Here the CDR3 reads CSVVAGGGELFF. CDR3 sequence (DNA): TGCAGCGTTGTTGCGGGAGGCGGGGAGCTGTTTTTT.

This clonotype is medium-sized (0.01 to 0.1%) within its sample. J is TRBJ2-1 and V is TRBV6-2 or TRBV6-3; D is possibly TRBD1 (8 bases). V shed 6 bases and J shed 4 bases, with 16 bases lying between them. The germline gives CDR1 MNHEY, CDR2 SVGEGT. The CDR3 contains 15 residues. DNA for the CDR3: TGTGCCAGCAGCCTGACAGGGGAGGGGTACAATGAGCAGTTCTTC. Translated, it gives CASSLTGEGYNEQFF.

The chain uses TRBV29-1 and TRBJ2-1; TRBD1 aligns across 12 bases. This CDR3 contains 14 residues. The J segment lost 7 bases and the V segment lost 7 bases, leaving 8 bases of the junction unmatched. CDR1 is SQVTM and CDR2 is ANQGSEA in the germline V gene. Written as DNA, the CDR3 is TGCAGCGCTGATCCGGGACAGGGGGCTAATGAGCAGTTCTTC. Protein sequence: CSADPGQGANEQFF.

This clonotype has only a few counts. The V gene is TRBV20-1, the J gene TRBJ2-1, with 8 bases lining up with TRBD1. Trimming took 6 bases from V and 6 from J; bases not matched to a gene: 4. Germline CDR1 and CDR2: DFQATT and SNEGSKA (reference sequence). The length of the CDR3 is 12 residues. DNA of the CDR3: TGCAGTGCCCGGACAGGGTTCAATGAGCAGTTCTTC. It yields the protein CSARTGFNEQFF.

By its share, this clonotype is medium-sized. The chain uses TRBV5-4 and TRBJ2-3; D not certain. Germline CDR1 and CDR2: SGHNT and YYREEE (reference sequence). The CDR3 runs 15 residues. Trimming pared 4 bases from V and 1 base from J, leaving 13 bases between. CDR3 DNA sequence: TGTGCCAGCAGCCCCGACGCCCCGGGCACAGATACGCAGTATTTT. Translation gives CASSPDAPGTDTQYF.

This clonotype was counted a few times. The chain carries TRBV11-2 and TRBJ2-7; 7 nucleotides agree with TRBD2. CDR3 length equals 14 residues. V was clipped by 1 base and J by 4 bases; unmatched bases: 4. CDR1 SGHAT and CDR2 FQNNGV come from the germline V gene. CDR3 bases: TGTGCCAGCAGCTTAGTCGGGAGGCTGTACGAGCAGTACTTC. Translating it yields CASSLVGRLYEQYF.